This is a list of T cell receptor beta chains from one sample in a study of cytomegalovirus exposure and HLA in healthy donors. Clones were read by immunoSEQ multiplex PCR, and TCRdb kept only the in-frame ones, dropping some. Of 210,000 or so clones listed, about 84% are singletons. Sequences were obtained from PBMCs. The receptor set was obtained from a human donor in good health. Each CDR3 is given with its conserved first and last residue. The D gene is left open where the match is weak. A clone size is listed for some rows: how often the clone was seen (once, few, many), or a class if it is expanded.

>TRBJ2-7|NA|NA|TRBV18
TGTGCCAGCTCACCACCGGAGGCGGCGGCACGCTCCTACGAGCAGTACTTC
CASSPPEAAARSYEQYF
>TRBJ1-2|TRBD1|NA|TRBV7-2
TGTGCCAGCAGCTTACTCCCAGGGGGAAAAGGCTACACCTTC
CASSLLPGGKGYTF
>TRBJ2-1|NA|NA|TRBV6-5
TGTGCCAGCAGTTACGGTCTAGCTTCGAATGAGCAGTTCTTC
CASSYGLASNEQFF
>TRBJ2-1|TRBD2|NA|TRBV7-9
TGTGCCAGCAGCTTAATAGCGGGAGGTGAGCAGTTCTTC
CASSLIAGGEQFF
>TRBJ2-3|NA|NA|TRBV5-4
TGTGCCAGCAGCTTCGGCGGGAAAGAAGATACGCAGTATTTT
CASSFGGKEDTQYF
>TRBJ1-1|TRBD1|NA|TRBV10-3
TGTGCCATCAGTCCCCGGACAGGGGAGTCTGAAGCTTTCTTT
CAISPRTGESEAFF
>TRBJ2-3|NA|NA|TRBV13
TGTGCCAGCAGCTTAGATTTAGCGGCGGCCGTAGATACGCAGTATTTT
CASSLDLAAAVDTQYF
>TRBJ2-7|NA|few|TRBV14
TGTGCCAGCAGCCCATCCGGGTACGAGCAGTACTTC
CASSPSGYEQYF
>TRBJ2-1|NA|once|TRBV10-3
TGTGCCATCACCGACCGGCTAGACTCCTACAATGAGCAGTTCTTC
CAITDRLDSYNEQFF
>TRBJ2-1|NA|NA|TRBV5-1
TGCGCCAGCAGCCTTGAGAACCATTCCTACAATGAGCAGTTCTTC
CASSLENHSYNEQFF
>TRBJ2-1|NA|NA|TRBV6-5
TGTGCCAGCAGGTACAATAATCTAGGCAATGAGCAGTTCTTC
CASRYNNLGNEQFF
>TRBJ2-3|NA|NA|TRBV6-7
TGTGCCAGTGTTCAGGCCCGGGAGAAAGCAGATACGCAGTATTTT
CASVQAREKADTQYF
>TRBJ1-5|TRBD1|NA|TRBV28
TGTGCCAGCAGTCCCACAGGGGGGGGTCAGCCCCAGCATTTT
CASSPTGGGQPQHF
>TRBJ2-1|NA|NA|TRBV21-1
TGTGCCAGCAGCCTTTTCGGGGTAGCGCCTACCTACAATGAGCAGTTCTTC
CASSLFGVAPTYNEQFF
>TRBJ2-3|NA|NA|TRBV30
TGTGCCTGGACCCCGCTCACAGGAGATACGCAGTATTTT
CAWTPLTGDTQYF
>TRBJ2-7|TRBD2|NA|TRBV4-3
TGCGCCAGCAGCCAAGATTTCCGGGAGGGCCGCGAGCAGTACTTC
CASSQDFREGREQYF
>TRBJ2-4|NA|NA|TRBV7-9
TGTGCCAGCACTCCTTGGAGAGGGCCCGACAAAAACATTCAGTACTTC
CASTPWRGPDKNIQYF
>TRBJ1-1|NA|NA|TRBV7-3
TGTGCCAGCAGCTCTCAGGGGTACACTGAAGCTTTCTTT
CASSSQGYTEAFF
>TRBJ2-7|TRBD1|few|TRBV10-1
TGCGCCAGCAGTTCGGACAGGGTGGGGGAGCAGTACTTC
CASSSDRVGEQYF
>TRBJ1-1|TRBD1|NA|TRBV18
TGTGCCAGCTCACCTCGACAGGGGATGAACACTGAAGCTTTCTTT
CASSPRQGMNTEAFF
>TRBJ2-3|TRBD2|once|TRBV4-1
TGCGCCAGCAGCCAACCACCGACTAGCGGAAGCACAGATACGCAGTATTTT
CASSQPPTSGSTDTQYF
>TRBJ2-3|TRBD2|few|TRBV29-1
TGCAGCGGTATCCTAGCGGGAGGCCCAGATACGCAGTATTTT
CSGILAGGPDTQYF
>TRBJ1-1|NA|NA|TRBV28
TGTGCCAGCAGGCCGGGGGTGTGGAACACTGAAGCTTTCTTT
CASRPGVWNTEAFF
>TRBJ1-4|NA|NA|TRBV5-4
TGTGCCAGCAGCACGGCGACTGGCGATGAAAAACTGTTTTTT
CASSTATGDEKLFF
>TRBJ2-2|NA|NA|TRBV14
TGTGCCAGCAGCCGGATGGCAGGGACTGCGAACACCGGGGAGCTGTTTTTT
CASSRMAGTANTGELFF
>TRBJ2-6|NA|NA|TRBV5-6
TGTGCCAGCAGCTTGCAACAGGGAAACAACGTCCTGACTTTC
CASSLQQGNNVLTF
>TRBJ1-1|TRBD1|NA|TRBV5-6
TGTGCCAGCAGCTCCGGGACAGGGCTCTTCGGAGCTTTCTTT
CASSSGTGLFGAFF
>TRBJ2-7|TRBD2|NA|TRBV27
TGTGCCAGCAGTTCCCCCCCGGGGACTAGCGGAATCCACGAGCAGTACTTC
CASSSPPGTSGIHEQYF
>TRBJ2-3|NA|NA|TRBV5-4
TGTGCCAGCAGCTTGACTGGTACCACAGATACGCAGTATTTT
CASSLTGTTDTQYF
>TRBJ2-2|TRBD2|NA|TRBV4-1
TGCGCCAGCAGCCAAGATCCACTAGCGTCCGGGGAGCTGTTTTTT
CASSQDPLASGELFF
>TRBJ2-7|TRBD1|NA|TRBV15
TGTGCCACCAGCAGAGGCCCAAGACAGGGTTCCTACGAGCAGTACTTC
CATSRGPRQGSYEQYF
>TRBJ2-5|NA|NA|TRBV19
TGTGCCAGTAGTATAGCCCAGACTAGTATCGAGACCCAGTACTTC
CASSIAQTSIETQYF
>TRBJ2-7|TRBD2|NA|TRBV29-1
TGCAGTATACTACTAGCGGGAGTATACGAGCAGTACTTC
CSILLAGVYEQYF
>TRBJ2-3|TRBD1|NA|TRBV28
TGTGCCAGCAGACCGGGACAGTACACAGATACGCAGTATTTT
CASRPGQYTDTQYF
>TRBJ1-1|TRBD1|once|TRBV11-1
TGTGCCAGCAGCTTAGCCACAGGGGGCACTGAAGCTTTCTTT
CASSLATGGTEAFF
>TRBJ2-3|NA|NA|TRBV6-5
TGTGCCAGCAGTCCTCGCCGGGGGACGCAGTATTTT
CASSPRRGTQYF
>TRBJ2-2|TRBD2|once|TRBV19
TGTGCCAGTAGTATAGGACTAGCGGCCACCGGGGAGCTGTTTTTT
CASSIGLAATGELFF